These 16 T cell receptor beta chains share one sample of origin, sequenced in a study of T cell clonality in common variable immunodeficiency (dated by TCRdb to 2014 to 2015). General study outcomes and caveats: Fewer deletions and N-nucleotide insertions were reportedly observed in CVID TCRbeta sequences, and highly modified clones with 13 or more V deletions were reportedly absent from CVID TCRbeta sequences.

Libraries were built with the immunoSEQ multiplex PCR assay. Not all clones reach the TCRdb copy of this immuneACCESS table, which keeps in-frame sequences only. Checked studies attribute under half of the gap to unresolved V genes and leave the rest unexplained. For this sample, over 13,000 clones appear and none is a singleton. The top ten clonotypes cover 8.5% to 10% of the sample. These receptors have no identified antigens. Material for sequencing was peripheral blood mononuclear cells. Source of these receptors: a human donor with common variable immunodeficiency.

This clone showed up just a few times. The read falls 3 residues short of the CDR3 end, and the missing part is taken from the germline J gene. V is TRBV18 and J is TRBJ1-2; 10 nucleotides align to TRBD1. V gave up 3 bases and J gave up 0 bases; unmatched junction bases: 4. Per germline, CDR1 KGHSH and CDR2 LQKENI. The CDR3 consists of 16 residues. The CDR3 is CASSPDRGLANYGYTF. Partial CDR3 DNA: TGTGCCAGCTCACCGGACAGGGGGTTAGCTAACTATGGC.

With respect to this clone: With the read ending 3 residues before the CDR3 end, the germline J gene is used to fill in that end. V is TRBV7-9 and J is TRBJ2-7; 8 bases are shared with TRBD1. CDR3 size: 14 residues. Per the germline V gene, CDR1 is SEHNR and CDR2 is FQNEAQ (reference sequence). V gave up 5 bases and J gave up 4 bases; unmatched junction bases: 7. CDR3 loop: CASSPRTGQYEQYF. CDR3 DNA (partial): TGTGCCAGCAGCCCGCGGACAGGGCAATACGAG.

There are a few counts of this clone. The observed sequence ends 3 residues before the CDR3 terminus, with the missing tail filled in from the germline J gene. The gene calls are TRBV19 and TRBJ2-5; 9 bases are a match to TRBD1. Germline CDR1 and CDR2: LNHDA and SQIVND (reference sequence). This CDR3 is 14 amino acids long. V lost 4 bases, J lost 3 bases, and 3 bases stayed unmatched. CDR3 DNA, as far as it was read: TGTGCCAGTAGTAAGGGACAGGGCAAAGAGACC. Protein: CASSKGQGKET. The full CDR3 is CASSKGQGKETQYF.

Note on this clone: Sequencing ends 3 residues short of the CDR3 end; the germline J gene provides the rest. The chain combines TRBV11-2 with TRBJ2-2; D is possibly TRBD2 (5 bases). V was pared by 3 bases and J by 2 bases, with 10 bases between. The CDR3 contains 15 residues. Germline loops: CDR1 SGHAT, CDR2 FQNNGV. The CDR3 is CASSLGGYNTGELFF. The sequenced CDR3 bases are TGTGCCAGCAGCTTGGGCGGGTATAACACCGGGGAG.

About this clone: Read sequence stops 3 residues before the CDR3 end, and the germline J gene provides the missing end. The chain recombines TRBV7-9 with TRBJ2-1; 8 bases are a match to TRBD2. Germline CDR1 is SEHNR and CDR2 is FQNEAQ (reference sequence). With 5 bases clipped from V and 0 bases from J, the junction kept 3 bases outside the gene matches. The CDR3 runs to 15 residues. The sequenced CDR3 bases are TGTGCCAGCAGCCTTAGCGGGGCCTCCTACAATGAG. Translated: CASSLSGASYNE. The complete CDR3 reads CASSLSGASYNEQFF.

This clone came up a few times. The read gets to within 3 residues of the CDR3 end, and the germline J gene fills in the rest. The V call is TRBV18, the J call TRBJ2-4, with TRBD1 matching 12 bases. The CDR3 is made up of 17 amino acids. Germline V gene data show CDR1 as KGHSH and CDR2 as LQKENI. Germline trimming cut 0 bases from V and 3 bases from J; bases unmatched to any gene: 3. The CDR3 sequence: CASSPPGQGAGKNIQYF. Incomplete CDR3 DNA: TGTGCCAGCTCACCACCGGGACAGGGGGCGGGCAAAAACATT.

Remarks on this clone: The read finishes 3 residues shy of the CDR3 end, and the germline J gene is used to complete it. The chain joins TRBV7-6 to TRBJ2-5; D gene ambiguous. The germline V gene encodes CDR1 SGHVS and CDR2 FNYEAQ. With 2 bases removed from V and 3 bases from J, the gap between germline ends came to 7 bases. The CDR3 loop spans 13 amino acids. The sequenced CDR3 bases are TGTGCCAGCAGCTTAAGCCGCAAAGAGACC. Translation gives CASSLSRKET. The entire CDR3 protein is CASSLSRKETQYF.

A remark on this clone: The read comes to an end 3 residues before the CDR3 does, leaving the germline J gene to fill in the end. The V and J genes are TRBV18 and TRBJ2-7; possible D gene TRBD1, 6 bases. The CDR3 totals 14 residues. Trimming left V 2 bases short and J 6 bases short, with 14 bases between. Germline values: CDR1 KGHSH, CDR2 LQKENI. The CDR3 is CASSPVPGAGEQYF. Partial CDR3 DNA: TGTGCCAGCTCACCAGTACCAGGGGCTGGCGAG.

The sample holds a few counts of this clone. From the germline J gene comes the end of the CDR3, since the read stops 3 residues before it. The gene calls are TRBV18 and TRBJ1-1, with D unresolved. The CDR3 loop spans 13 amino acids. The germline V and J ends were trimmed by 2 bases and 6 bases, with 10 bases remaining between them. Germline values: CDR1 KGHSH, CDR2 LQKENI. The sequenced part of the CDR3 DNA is TGTGCCAGCTCACCAGCGGGGTTCGCTGAA. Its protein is CASSPAGFAE. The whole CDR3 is CASSPAGFAEAFF.

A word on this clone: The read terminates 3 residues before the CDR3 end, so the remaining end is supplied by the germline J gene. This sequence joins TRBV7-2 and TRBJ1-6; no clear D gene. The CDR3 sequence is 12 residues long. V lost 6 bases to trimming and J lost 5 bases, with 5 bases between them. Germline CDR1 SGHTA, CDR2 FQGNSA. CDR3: CASRRDNSPLHF. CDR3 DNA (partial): TGTGCCAGCAGACGGGATAATTCACCC.

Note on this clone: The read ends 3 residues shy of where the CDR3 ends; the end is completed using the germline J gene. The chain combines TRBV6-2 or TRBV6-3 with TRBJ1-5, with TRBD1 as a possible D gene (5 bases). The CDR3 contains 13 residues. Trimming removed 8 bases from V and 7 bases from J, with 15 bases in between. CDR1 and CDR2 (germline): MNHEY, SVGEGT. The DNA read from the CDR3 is TGTGCCAGCTGGGGGGGGATCAGACAGCCC. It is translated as CASWGGIRQP. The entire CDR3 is CASWGGIRQPQHF.

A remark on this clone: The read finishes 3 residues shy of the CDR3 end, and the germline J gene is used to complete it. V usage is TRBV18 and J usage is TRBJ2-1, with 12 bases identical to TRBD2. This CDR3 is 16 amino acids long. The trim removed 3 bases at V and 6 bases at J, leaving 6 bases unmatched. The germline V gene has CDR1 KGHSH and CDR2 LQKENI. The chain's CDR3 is CASSPAGTSGCNEQFF. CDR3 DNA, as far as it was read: TGTGCCAGCTCACCCGCCGGGACTAGCGGGTGCAATGAG. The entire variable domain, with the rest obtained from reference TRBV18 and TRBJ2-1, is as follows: NAGVMQNPRHLVRRRGQEARLRCSPMKGHSHVYWYRQLPEEGLKFMVYLQKENIIDESGMPKERFSAEFPKEGPSILRIQQVVRGDSAAYFCASSPAGTSGCNEQFFGPGTRLTVL.

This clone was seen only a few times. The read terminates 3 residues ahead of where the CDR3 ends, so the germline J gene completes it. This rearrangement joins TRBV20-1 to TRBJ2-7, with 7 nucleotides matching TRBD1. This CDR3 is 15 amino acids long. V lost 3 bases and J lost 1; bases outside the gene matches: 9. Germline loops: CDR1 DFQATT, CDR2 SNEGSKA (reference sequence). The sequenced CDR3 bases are TGCAGTGCTAGTTTGGTACAGGGGCAGTCCTACGAG. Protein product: CSASLVQGQSYE. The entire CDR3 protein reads CSASLVQGQSYEQYF.

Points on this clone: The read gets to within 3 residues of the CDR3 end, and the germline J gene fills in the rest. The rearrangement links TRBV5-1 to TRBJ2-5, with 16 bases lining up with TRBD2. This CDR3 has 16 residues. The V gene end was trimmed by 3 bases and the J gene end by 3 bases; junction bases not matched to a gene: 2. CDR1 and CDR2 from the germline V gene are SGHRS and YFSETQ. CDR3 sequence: CASSSGTSGREETQYF. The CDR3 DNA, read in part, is TGCGCCAGCAGCTCGGGGACTAGCGGGAGGGAAGAGACC.

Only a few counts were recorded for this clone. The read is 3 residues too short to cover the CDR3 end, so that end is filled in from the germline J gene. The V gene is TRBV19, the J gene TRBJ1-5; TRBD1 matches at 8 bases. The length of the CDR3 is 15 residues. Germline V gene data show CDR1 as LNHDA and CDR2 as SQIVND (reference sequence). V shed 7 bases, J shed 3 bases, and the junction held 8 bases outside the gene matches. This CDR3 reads CASTPTGGLNQPQHF. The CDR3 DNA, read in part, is TGTGCCAGTACCCCTACAGGGGGACTCAATCAGCCC. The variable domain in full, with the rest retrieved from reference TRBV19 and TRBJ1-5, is DGGITQSPKYLFRKEGQNVTLSCEQNLNHDAMYWYRQDPGQGLRLIYYSQIVNDFQKGDIAEGYSVSREKKESFPLTVTSAQKNPTAFYLCASTPTGGLNQPQHFGDGTRLSIL.

CDR3 sequence reads: CASSIVGTGVEKLFF. CDR3 bases read: TGTGCCAGTAGTATAGTCGGGACAGGGGTGGAAAAA. This sequence joins TRBV19 and TRBJ1-4; the match to TRBD1 covers 10 bases. The CDR3 end lies 3 residues beyond the end of the read and is filled in from the germline J gene. Trimming removed 1 base from V and 8 bases from J; junction bases left unmatched: 4. Germline CDR1 and CDR2: LNHDA and SQIVND (reference sequence). The CDR3 loop spans 15 amino acids.